This T cell receptor beta chain appears in the sequencing data of a study of OX40 agonist ivuxolimab in advanced cancers. Study-wide context: An anti-OX40 (CD134) antibody with agonistic activity, ivuxolimab, was administered to patients. Three patients showed partial responses: one hepatocellular carcinoma and two cutaneous melanoma cases. Findings and caveats of the study: Expanded clones belonging to CD8+ T cells outnumbered, on average, those of CD4+.

As concerns this clone: Its antigen is undetermined.

The assay was immunoSEQ multiplex PCR, and TCRdb's table has in-frame clones only and misses some. The table lists 20,000 to 25,000 clones, 80% to 90% of them singletons. The germline V gene has CDR1 LNHDA and CDR2 SQIVND (reference sequence). The CDR3 spans 16 residues. V was pared by 5 bases and J by 4 bases, with 20 bases between. The material sequenced was CD4+ or CD8+ T cells sorted from blood, taken in a trial of the OX40 agonist ivuxolimab. The clonotype was recovered from an adult with an advanced solid tumor such as melanoma, head and neck, liver or kidney cancer. This chain links TRBV19 with TRBJ1-1; maybe TRBD1 (5 bases). The CDR3 here is CASSPSDARGGTEAFF. The CDR3 DNA reads TGTGCCAGTAGTCCCTCGGACGCTCGGGGCGGCACTGAAGCTTTCTTT.